Listed below are T cell receptor beta chains from one sample, sequenced in a study of blood T cell repertoires in COVID-19. The table came from immunoSEQ multiplex PCR; TCRdb's copy has only in-frame clones and leaves some out. The repertoire holds approximately 120,000 clones, approximately 83% seen once, with about a quarter in the top ten. The sequenced sample consisted of peripheral blood. The receptors come from a woman of 80 years or more with acute or convalescent COVID-19. Each CDR3 is given with its conserved first and last residue. A D gene is named only where the DNA matches it firmly. Not all rows give a size; the values are once, few, many and, for expanded clones, a class.

d_gene	v_gene	abundance	j_gene	CDR3aa	CDR3nt
TRBD1	TRBV18	.	TRBJ1-5	CASSQGTGGQPQHF	TGTGCCAGCTCACAGGGGACAGGGGGACAGCCCCAGCATTTT
.	TRBV10-3	.	TRBJ1-1	CAISESGRGNTEAFF	TGTGCCATCAGTGAGTCCGGACGGGGAAACACTGAAGCTTTCTTT
.	TRBV19	.	TRBJ1-3	CASRSISSGNTIYF	TGTGCCAGTAGATCCATCAGCTCTGGAAACACCATATATTTT
TRBD2	TRBV19	.	TRBJ2-1	CASRGGTSGASSYNEQFF	TGTGCCAGTAGAGGGGGAACTAGCGGGGCCTCCTCCTACAATGAGCAGTTCTTC
.	TRBV2	.	TRBJ1-6	CASSDSLPPLHF	TGTGCCAGCAGTGACTCACTACCACCCCTCCACTTT
TRBD1	TRBV9	.	TRBJ1-2	CASRPGTGLNYGYTF	TGTGCCAGCAGACCCGGGACAGGGCTGAATTATGGCTACACCTTC
.	TRBV27	few	TRBJ1-2	CASSLYRAPFPYGYTF	TGTGCCAGCAGTTTGTACAGAGCCCCATTCCCCTATGGCTACACCTTC
TRBD1	TRBV7-7	.	TRBJ2-2	CASSKDRGGGELFF	TGTGCTAGCAGCAAGGACAGGGGCGGCGGGGAGCTGTTTTTT
.	TRBV7-9	.	TRBJ1-4	CASSLEPGGSEKLFF	TGTGCCAGCAGCTTAGAGCCGGGAGGGAGTGAAAAACTGTTTTTT
.	TRBV5-1	.	TRBJ2-2	CASSLLGAGTGELFF	TGCGCCAGCAGCTTGCTGGGGGCGGGCACCGGGGAGCTGTTTTTT
TRBD1	TRBV6-2/TRBV6-3	.	TRBJ1-5	CASSYGAGGAFNQPQHF	TGTGCCAGCAGTTACGGGGCAGGGGGCGCGTTTAATCAGCCCCAGCATTTT
.	TRBV11-3	.	TRBJ2-7	CASSFPGQNEQYF	TGTGCCAGCAGCTTCCCCGGACAGAACGAGCAGTACTTC
TRBD1	TRBV6-2/TRBV6-3	.	TRBJ2-1	CASSRDRNEQFF	TGTGCCAGCAGCCGGGACAGAAATGAGCAGTTCTTC
.	TRBV27	.	TRBJ1-1	CASSKTGITEAFF	TGTGCCAGCAGCAAAACAGGGATCACTGAAGCTTTCTTT
TRBD1	TRBV15	once	TRBJ2-5	CATSREKGSGQGRLETQYF	TGTGCCACCAGCAGAGAAAAAGGGTCGGGACAGGGGAGGCTAGAGACCCAGTACTTC
TRBD1	TRBV18	.	TRBJ1-2	CASSPGQPPRGGYTF	TGTGCCAGCTCACCGGGACAGCCCCCTAGGGGTGGCTACACCTTC
.	TRBV7-6	.	TRBJ2-1	CASSLRGNSYNEQFF	TGTGCCAGCAGCTTAAGGGGGAATTCCTACAATGAGCAGTTCTTC
TRBD1	TRBV6-4	.	TRBJ1-2	CASSDSTVVRGYGYTF	TGTGCCAGCAGTGACTCGACGGTTGTCAGGGGGTATGGCTACACCTTC
TRBD1	TRBV5-5	.	TRBJ2-6	CASSLQGNSGANVLTF	TGTGCCAGCAGCTTACAGGGGAACTCTGGGGCCAACGTCCTGACTTTC
.	TRBV3-1/TRBV3-2	once	TRBJ1-1	CASSQGQGWNTEAFF	TGTGCCAGCAGCCAAGGGCAGGGTTGGAACACTGAAGCTTTCTTT
TRBD1	TRBV6-5	.	TRBJ1-4	CASRSRGGAWEKLFF	TGTGCCAGCAGATCGCGAGGGGGCGCTTGGGAAAAACTGTTTTTT
.	TRBV28	.	TRBJ1-2	CASSTLRAPYGYTF	TGTGCCAGCAGTACTCTCAGGGCACCGTATGGCTACACCTTC
TRBD2	TRBV4-1	.	TRBJ2-3	CASSQDPTGGTDTQYF	TGCGCCAGCAGCCAGGATCCTACGGGGGGGACAGATACGCAGTATTTT
TRBD2	TRBV13	.	TRBJ2-2	CASSNIRAGVFTGELFF	TGTGCCAGCAGTAATATACGAGCGGGGGTTTTCACCGGGGAGCTGTTTTTT
.	TRBV7-6	.	TRBJ1-6	CASSLDGGLESPLHF	TGTGCCAGCAGCTTAGACGGGGGGCTCGAATCACCCCTCCACTTT
TRBD1	TRBV5-4	few	TRBJ1-1	CASSSDGTGNTEAFF	TGTGCCAGCAGCTCGGATGGGACAGGGAACACTGAAGCTTTCTTT